These 12 T cell receptor beta chains were sequenced from one sample in a study of blood T cell repertoires in COVID-19. Sequencing used immunoSEQ multiplex PCR; TCRdb keeps in-frame clones, though not all of them. The sample includes hundreds of thousands of clones, 80% to 90% of them seen just once. The sequencing sample was made of peripheral blood. The source of these receptors is a woman aged 25 to 39 with active or convalescent COVID-19.

The chain combines TRBV5-4 with TRBJ2-7; 10 bases are a match to TRBD2. Germline CDR1 and CDR2: SGHNT and YYREEE (reference sequence). The length of the CDR3 is 16 residues. J gave up 2 bases and V 0 bases, and 5 bases lay outside the gene matches. CDR3 loop: CASSLGEREGAYEQYF. In nucleotides, the CDR3 is TGTGCCAGCAGCTTGGGGGAGCGGGAGGGGGCCTACGAGCAGTACTTC.

The chain combines TRBV19 with TRBJ1-4; D is unresolved. V shed 1 base and J shed 6 bases, with 15 bases lying between them. The germline gives CDR1 LNHDA, CDR2 SQIVND (reference sequence). The CDR3 runs to 16 residues. The CDR3 DNA is TGTGCCAGTAGTATAGCTCGGCCTGGGCGCTATGAAAAACTGTTTTTT. It is translated as CASSIARPGRYEKLFF.

The chain employs TRBV5-4 and TRBJ1-1, with unresolved D. Between the trimmed V and J ends, which lost 1 base and 4 bases, there was a span of 8 bases. The CDR3 has 13 residues. Germline V CDR1 and CDR2: SGHNT, YYREEE (reference sequence). DNA for the CDR3: TGTGCCAGCAGCTTGAGCGACGTCACTGAAGCTTTCTTT. The encoded protein is CASSLSDVTEAFF. The full variable domain, completed using reference TRBV5-4 and TRBJ1-1, is ETGVTQSPTHLIKTRGQQVTLRCSSQSGHNTVSWYQQALGQGPQFIFQYYREEENGRGNFPPRFSGLQFPNYSSELNVNALELDDSALYLCASSLSDVTEAFFGQGTRLTVV.

The V call is TRBV9, the J call TRBJ2-6, with 7 bases matching TRBD1. This CDR3 spans 18 amino acids. The V gene end was trimmed by 0 bases and the J gene end by 2 bases; junction bases not matched to a gene: 8. CDR1 and CDR2 from the germline V gene are SGDLS and YYNGEE. The chain's CDR3 is CASSVGVTGYPGANVLTF. As DNA, the CDR3 is TGTGCCAGCAGCGTAGGGGTGACAGGGTACCCTGGGGCCAACGTCCTGACTTTC. Together with reference TRBV9 and TRBJ2-6, the CDR3 gives the full variable domain: DSGVTQTPKHLITATGQRVTLRCSPRSGDLSVYWYQQSLDQGLQFLIQYYNGEERAKGNILERFSAQQFPDLHSELNLSSLELGDSALYFCASSVGVTGYPGANVLTFGAGSRLTVL.

The rearrangement joins TRBV7-6 to TRBJ2-5; 11 positions agree with TRBD2. Germline-derived CDR1 and CDR2 are SGHVS and FNYEAQ. The junction had 1 base not matched to a gene; V was cut back by 3 bases and J by 1 base. The CDR3 spans 15 residues. The CDR3 spells CASSLGLAVQETQYF. Written as DNA, the CDR3 is TGTGCCAGCAGCTTGGGACTAGCGGTCCAAGAGACCCAGTACTTC.

The V call is TRBV3-1 (or the pseudogene TRBV3-2), the J call TRBJ2-1; perhaps TRBD1 as D (5 bases). This CDR3 is 17 amino acids long. The V gene's germline CDR1 is LGHDT and CDR2 YNNKEL (reference sequence). Trimming left V 3 bases short and J 4 bases short, with 19 bases between. The CDR3 protein is CASSQEIGRVSYNEQFF. CDR3 sequence (DNA): TGTGCCAGCAGCCAGGAAATCGGCAGGGTTTCTTACAATGAGCAGTTCTTC.

J is TRBJ1-1 and V is TRBV6-5, with D possibly TRBD1 on 5 matching bases. The CDR3 is 12 amino acids. Germline V gene data show CDR1 as MNHEY and CDR2 as SVGAGI. Between the trimmed V and J ends, which lost 10 bases and 5 bases, there was a span of 14 bases. This CDR3 is CATQGTLTEAFF. The CDR3 bases are TGTGCCACTCAGGGTACACTAACTGAAGCTTTCTTT.

The chain joins TRBV27 to TRBJ2-7; TRBD2 is a possible D gene (5 bases). V lost 4 bases and J lost 4, with 5 bases in between. The CDR3 contains 11 residues. Germline-derived CDR1 and CDR2 are MNHEY and SMNVEV (reference sequence). The DNA of the CDR3 is TGTGCCAGCAGTTCGGGGTACGAGCAGTACTTC. This gives the protein CASSSGYEQYF.

This chain uses TRBV30 with TRBJ2-1, with 9 bases aligning to TRBD2. The CDR3 has 13 residues. The germline V gene has CDR1 GTSNPN and CDR2 SVGIG (reference sequence). The junction had 4 bases not matched to a gene; V was cut back by 4 bases and J by 6 bases. The CDR3 reads CAWMAGGPNEQFF. CDR3 nucleotide sequence: TGTGCCTGGATGGCGGGAGGGCCCAATGAGCAGTTCTTC.

This clone was counted once. The V and J genes are TRBV5-1 and TRBJ1-4; TRBD1 is a possible D gene (6 bases). This CDR3 has 14 amino acids. V was clipped by 4 bases and J by 4 bases, with 11 bases between them. Looked up from germline, CDR1 is SGHRS and CDR2 is YFSETQ. In DNA, the CDR3 is TGCGCCAGCAGCCAACAGGGATTTAATGAAAAACTGTTTTTT. Translating gives CASSQQGFNEKLFF.

This clone showed up just once. V gene TRBV18 combines with J gene TRBJ1-3; no definite D call. The CDR3 sequence is 15 residues long. The germline V gene has CDR1 KGHSH and CDR2 LQKENI. V lost 1 base and J lost 2, with 9 bases in between. CDR3 sequence (DNA): TGTGCCAGCTCACCACAACCAGGAACTGGAAACACCATATATTTT. Amino acid sequence: CASSPQPGTGNTIYF.

V is TRBV10-3 and J is TRBJ1-3, with D perhaps matching TRBD1 (6 bases). Trimming shortened V by 0 bases and J by 0 bases, and 12 bases separated the two germline ends. CDR1 is ENHRY and CDR2 is SYGVKD in the germline V gene. The CDR3 totals 17 residues. The CDR3 loop reads CAISESVGAFSGNTIYF. CDR3 bases: TGTGCCATCAGTGAGTCCGTGGGGGCCTTCTCTGGAAACACCATATATTTT.